This T cell receptor beta chain was recovered during a study of blood T cell repertoires in COVID-19. On the study more broadly: Samples representing acute and convalescent COVID-19 were sourced from the United States, Italy and Spain. T cells, B-cell-depleted T cells, or PBMCs supplied cDNA or gDNA.

Original methodology: The authors estimated nucleated cell counts from reference gene primer amplification. Assay used: immunoSEQ multiplex PCR; TCRdb lists only in-frame clones, some missing. V and J calls and clone size come straight from that table; D and trimming were deduced from the DNA. The data contain around 500,000 clones, roughly 88% of them singletons. The sequence derives from a human donor in a cohort sampled during active COVID-19. The material sequenced was peripheral blood.

CDR3 sequence (DNA): TGCAGCGTTGAAGGAGCTAGCGGGAGTGGGTACAATGAGCAGTTCTTC. Its protein is CSVEGASGSGYNEQFF. The rearrangement links TRBV29-1 to TRBJ2-1; 10 positions agree with TRBD2. The CDR3 contains 16 residues. Germline V lookup: CDR1 SQVTM, CDR2 ANQGSEA. Trimming cost V 1 base and J 4 bases; bases outside gene matches: 7.